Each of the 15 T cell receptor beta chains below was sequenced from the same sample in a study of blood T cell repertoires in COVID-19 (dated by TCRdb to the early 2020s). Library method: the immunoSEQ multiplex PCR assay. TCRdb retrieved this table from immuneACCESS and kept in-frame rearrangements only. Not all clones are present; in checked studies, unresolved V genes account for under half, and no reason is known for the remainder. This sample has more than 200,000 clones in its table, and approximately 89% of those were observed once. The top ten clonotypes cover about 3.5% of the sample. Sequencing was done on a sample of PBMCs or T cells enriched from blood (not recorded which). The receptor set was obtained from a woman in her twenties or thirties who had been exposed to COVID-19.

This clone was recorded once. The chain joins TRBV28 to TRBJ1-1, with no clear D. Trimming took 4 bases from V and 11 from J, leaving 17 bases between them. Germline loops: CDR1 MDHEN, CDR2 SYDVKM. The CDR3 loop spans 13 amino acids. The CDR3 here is CASSSIIPPGAFF. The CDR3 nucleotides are TGTGCCAGCAGTTCCATTATCCCCCCTGGCGCTTTCTTT.

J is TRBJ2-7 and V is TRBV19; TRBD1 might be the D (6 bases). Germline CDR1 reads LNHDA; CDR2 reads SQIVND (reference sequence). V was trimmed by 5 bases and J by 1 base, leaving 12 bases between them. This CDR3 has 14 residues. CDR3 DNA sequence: TGTGCCAGTAGTCGAACGGGGACATCCTACGAGCAGTACTTC. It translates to CASSRTGTSYEQYF.

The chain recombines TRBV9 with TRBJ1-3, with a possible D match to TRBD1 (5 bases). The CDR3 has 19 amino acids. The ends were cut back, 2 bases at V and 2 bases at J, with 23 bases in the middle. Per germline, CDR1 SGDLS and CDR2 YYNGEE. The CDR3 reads CASSVTPRRQGVAGNTIYF. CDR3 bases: TGTGCCAGCAGCGTGACCCCGCGGCGGCAGGGTGTCGCTGGAAACACCATATATTTT.

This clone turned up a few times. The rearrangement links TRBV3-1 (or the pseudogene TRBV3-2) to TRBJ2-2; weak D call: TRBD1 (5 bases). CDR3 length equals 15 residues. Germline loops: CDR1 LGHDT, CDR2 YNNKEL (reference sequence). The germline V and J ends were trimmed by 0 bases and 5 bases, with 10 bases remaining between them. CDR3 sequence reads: CASSQDGAKTGELFF. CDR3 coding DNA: TGTGCCAGCAGCCAAGATGGGGCCAAAACCGGGGAGCTGTTTTTT.

The CDR3: CASSELLGQGVNTEAFF. CDR3 bases: TGTGCCAGCAGCGAACTCCTGGGACAGGGGGTTAACACTGAAGCTTTCTTT. This chain joins TRBV6-1 and TRBJ1-1; 11 bases agree with TRBD1. Germline CDR1 MNHNS, CDR2 SASEGT. J lost 2 bases, V lost 6 bases, and 11 bases had no gene match. CDR3 length: 17 residues.

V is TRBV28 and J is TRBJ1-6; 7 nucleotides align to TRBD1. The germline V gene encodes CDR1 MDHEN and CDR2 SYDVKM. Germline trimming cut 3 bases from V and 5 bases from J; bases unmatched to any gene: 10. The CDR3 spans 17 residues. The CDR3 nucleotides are TGTGCCAGCAGTTTGTCGTGGAGGGGGCTAAATAATTCACCCCTCCACTTT. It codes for CASSLSWRGLNNSPLHF.

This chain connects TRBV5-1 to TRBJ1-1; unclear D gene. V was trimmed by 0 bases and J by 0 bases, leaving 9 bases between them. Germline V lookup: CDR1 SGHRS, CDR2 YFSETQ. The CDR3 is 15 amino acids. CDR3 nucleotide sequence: TGCGCCAGCAGCTTGGTGGTAGAGATGAACACTGAAGCTTTCTTT. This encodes CASSLVVEMNTEAFF.

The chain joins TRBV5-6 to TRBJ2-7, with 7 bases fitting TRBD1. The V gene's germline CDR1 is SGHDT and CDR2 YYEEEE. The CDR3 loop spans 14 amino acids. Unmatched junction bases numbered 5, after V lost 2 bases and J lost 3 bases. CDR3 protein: CASSFGTDSYEQYF. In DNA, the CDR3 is TGTGCCAGCAGCTTCGGGACAGACAGCTACGAGCAGTACTTC.

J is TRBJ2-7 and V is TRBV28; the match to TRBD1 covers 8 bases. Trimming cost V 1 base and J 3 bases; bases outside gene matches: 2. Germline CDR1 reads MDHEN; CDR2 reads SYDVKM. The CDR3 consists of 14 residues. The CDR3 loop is CASSLLDRVYEQYF. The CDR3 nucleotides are TGTGCCAGCAGTTTATTGGACAGGGTCTACGAGCAGTACTTC. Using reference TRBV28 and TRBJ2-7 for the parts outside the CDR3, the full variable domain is DVKVTQSSRYLVKRTGEKVFLECVQDMDHENMFWYRQDPGLGLRLIYFSYDVKMKEKGDIPEGYSVSREKKERFSLILESASTNQTSMYLCASSLLDRVYEQYFGPGTRLTVT.

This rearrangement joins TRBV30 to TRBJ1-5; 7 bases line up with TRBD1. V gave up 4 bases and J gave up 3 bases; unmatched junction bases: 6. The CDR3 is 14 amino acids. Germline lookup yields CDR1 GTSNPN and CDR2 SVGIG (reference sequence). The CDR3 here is CAWTAGGPNQPQHF. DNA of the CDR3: TGTGCCTGGACCGCAGGGGGGCCCAATCAGCCCCAGCATTTT.

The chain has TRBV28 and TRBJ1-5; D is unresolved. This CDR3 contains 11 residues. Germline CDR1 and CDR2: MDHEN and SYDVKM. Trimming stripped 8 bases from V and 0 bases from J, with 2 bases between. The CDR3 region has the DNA TGTGCCAGCCATAGCAATCAGCCCCAGCATTTT. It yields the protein CASHSNQPQHF.

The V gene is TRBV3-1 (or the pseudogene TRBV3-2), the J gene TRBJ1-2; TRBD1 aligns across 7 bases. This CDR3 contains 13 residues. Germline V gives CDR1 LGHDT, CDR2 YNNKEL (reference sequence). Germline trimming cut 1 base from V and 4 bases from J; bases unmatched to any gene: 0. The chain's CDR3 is CASSQGDSYGYTF. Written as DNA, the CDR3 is TGTGCCAGCAGCCAAGGGGACAGCTATGGCTACACCTTC.

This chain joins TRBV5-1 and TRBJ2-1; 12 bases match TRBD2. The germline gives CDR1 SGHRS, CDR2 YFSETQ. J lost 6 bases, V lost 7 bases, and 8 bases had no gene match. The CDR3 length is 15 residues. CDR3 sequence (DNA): TGCGCCAGCTCCTCCGGGACTAGCGGGTTCAATGAGCAGTTCTTC. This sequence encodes CASSSGTSGFNEQFF. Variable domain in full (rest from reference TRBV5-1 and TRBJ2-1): KAGVTQTPRYLIKTRGQQVTLSCSPISGHRSVSWYQQTPGQGLQFLFEYFSETQRNKGNFPGRFSGRQFSNSRSEMNVSTLELGDSALYLCASSSGTSGFNEQFFGPGTRLTVL.

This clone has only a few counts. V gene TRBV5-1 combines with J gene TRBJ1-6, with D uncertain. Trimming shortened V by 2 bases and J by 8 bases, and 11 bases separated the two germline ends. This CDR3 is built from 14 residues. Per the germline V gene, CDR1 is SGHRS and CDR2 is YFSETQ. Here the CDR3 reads CASSFGASDSPLHF. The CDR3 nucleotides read TGCGCCAGCAGCTTTGGTGCCTCGGATTCACCCCTCCACTTT.

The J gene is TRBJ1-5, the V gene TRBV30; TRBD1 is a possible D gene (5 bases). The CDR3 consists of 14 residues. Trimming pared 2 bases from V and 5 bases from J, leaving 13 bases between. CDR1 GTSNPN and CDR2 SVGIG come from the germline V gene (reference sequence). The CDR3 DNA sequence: TGTGCCTGGAGTTTCCAGGGAAGAGATCAGCCCCAGCATTTT. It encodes CAWSFQGRDQPQHF.